What follows are 29 T cell receptor beta chains derived from one specimen sequenced in a study of blood T cell repertoires in COVID-19. Sequencing was performed with immunoSEQ multiplex PCR; in TCRdb, only in-frame clones are kept and a portion is missing. The table has some 53,000 clones, 85% to 90% seen once. Input material: peripheral blood. The receptors stem from a man in his 60s with active COVID-19.

This clone was found once. V gene TRBV3-1 (or the pseudogene TRBV3-2) combines with J gene TRBJ1-2; D may be TRBD1 (6 bases). The V and J ends lost 6 bases and 0 bases respectively, with 14 bases between them. In germline, CDR1 is LGHDT, CDR2 YNNKEL (reference sequence). The CDR3 runs 15 residues. CDR3 nucleotides: TGTGCCAGCAGACTACGACAGGAATCTAACTATGGCTACACCTTC. Amino acid sequence: CASRLRQESNYGYTF.

The chain links TRBV5-1 to TRBJ1-5; perhaps TRBD1 as D (6 bases). There are 17 residues in the CDR3. Trimming stripped 0 bases from V and 2 bases from J, with 15 bases between. In germline, CDR1 is SGHRS, CDR2 YFSETQ. The CDR3 bases are TGCGCCAGCAGCTTGGACGGTACAGGGATGGGCAATCAGCCCCAGCATTTT. It is translated as CASSLDGTGMGNQPQHF.

The chain is built from TRBV6-2 or TRBV6-3 and TRBJ2-3; D possibly corresponds to TRBD1 (7 bases). This CDR3 spans 16 amino acids. Germline CDR1 and CDR2: MNHEY and SVGEGT. V was clipped by 5 bases and J by 2 bases, with 17 bases between them. DNA for the CDR3: TGTGCCAGCAGTGCCAGGGGGGTATTTTTCACAGATACGCAGTATTTT. Translation gives CASSARGVFFTDTQYF.

The chain couples TRBV5-8 to TRBJ1-3; 7 positions match TRBD1. The germline CDR1 and CDR2 sequences are SGHTS and YDEGEE. After removal of 5 bases from V and 1 base from J, the junction contained 9 bases not matched to a gene. The CDR3 runs to 16 residues. CDR3 protein: CASSITGVRSGNTIYF. The CDR3 DNA sequence: TGTGCCAGCAGTATTACAGGGGTTCGGTCTGGAAACACCATATATTTT. The whole variable domain, filled in from reference TRBV5-8 and TRBJ1-3, reads EAGVTQSPTHLIKTRGQQATLRCSPISGHTSVYWYQQALGLGLQFLLWYDEGEERNRGNFPPRFSGRQFPNYSSELNVNALELEDSALYLCASSITGVRSGNTIYFGEGSWLTVV.

The chain has TRBV6-2 or TRBV6-3 and TRBJ2-5, with TRBD1 identical over 8 bases. Trimming removed 6 bases from V and 5 bases from J; junction bases left unmatched: 5. CDR3 length: 13 residues. Germline V lookup: CDR1 MNHEY, CDR2 SVGEGT. The CDR3 reads CASSRTGRETQYF. The CDR3 coding sequence is TGTGCCAGCAGCCGGACAGGGCGGGAGACCCAGTACTTC.

The V gene is TRBV11-2, the J gene TRBJ1-1; 7 nucleotides agree with TRBD1. The CDR3 consists of 17 residues. With V trimmed by 5 bases and J by 0 bases, 12 bases remained unmatched. Germline V gene data show CDR1 as SGHAT and CDR2 as FQNNGV. CDR3 sequence (DNA): TGTGCCAGCAGCACCCACCGGGACAGAAAGATGAACACTGAAGCTTTCTTT. Amino acids: CASSTHRDRKMNTEAFF.

This clone occurred once. The V gene is TRBV19, the J gene TRBJ1-2; D not resolved. CDR1 is LNHDA, CDR2 SQIVND, per germline (reference sequence). V shed 6 bases and J shed 2 bases, with 7 bases lying between them. This CDR3 region has 12 residues. The CDR3 reads CASSLRNYGYTF. The CDR3 bases are TGTGCCAGTAGCTTACGGAACTATGGCTACACCTTC. Complete variable domain (other parts from reference TRBV19 and TRBJ1-2): DGGITQSPKYLFRKEGQNVTLSCEQNLNHDAMYWYRQDPGQGLRLIYYSQIVNDFQKGDIAEGYSVSREKKESFPLTVTSAQKNPTAFYLCASSLRNYGYTFGSGTRLTVV.

The gene calls are TRBV7-2 and TRBJ1-2, with 9 positions matching TRBD1. Germline CDR1 and CDR2: SGHTA and FQGNSA. V shed 5 bases and J 8 bases; nucleotides not matched to a gene: 9. The CDR3 has 14 amino acids. The CDR3 sequence: CASSPQGQGGGYTF. The CDR3 DNA is TGTGCCAGCAGCCCGCAGGGACAGGGTGGAGGCTACACCTTC.

The chain recombines TRBV5-1 with TRBJ2-7, with a weak D call TRBD1 (7 bases). The CDR3 runs 15 residues. Trimming pared 0 bases from V and 7 bases from J, leaving 17 bases between. CDR1 and CDR2 (germline): SGHRS, YFSETQ. CDR3 coding DNA: TGCGCCAGCAGCTTGGCCCAGGGGGGCCTTGGAGAGCAGTACTTC. Encoded protein: CASSLAQGGLGEQYF.

The chain uses TRBV4-3 and TRBJ2-3; D gene ambiguous. Between the trimmed V and J ends, which lost 0 bases and 2 bases, there was a span of 6 bases. There are 14 residues in the CDR3. The germline CDR1 and CDR2 sequences are LGHNA and YSLEER. The CDR3, as DNA: TGCGCCAGCAGCCAAGATTCAAACACAGATACGCAGTATTTT. Encoded protein: CASSQDSNTDTQYF.

The rearrangement joins TRBV7-9 to TRBJ2-1; no definite D call. CDR3 length equals 12 residues. Looked up from germline, CDR1 is SEHNR and CDR2 is FQNEAQ (reference sequence). Trimming took 5 bases from V and 6 from J, leaving 8 bases between them. In DNA form, the CDR3 reads TGTGCCAGCAGCCCATCACTCAATGAGCAGTTCTTC. Amino acid sequence: CASSPSLNEQFF.

The chain recombines TRBV6-5 with TRBJ2-1; 10 nucleotides align to TRBD2. From germline, CDR1 is MNHEY and CDR2 SVGAGI. There are 15 residues in the CDR3. After removal of 7 bases from V and 6 bases from J, the junction contained 9 bases not matched to a gene. The CDR3 sequence is CASKLTSGFINEQFF. Here the CDR3 DNA reads TGTGCCAGCAAACTGACTAGCGGGTTCATCAATGAGCAGTTCTTC.

J is TRBJ2-7 and V is TRBV18; 8 bases are a match to TRBD2. After removal of 3 bases from V and 0 bases from J, the junction contained 10 bases not matched to a gene. Germline values: CDR1 KGHSH, CDR2 LQKENI. The CDR3 has 17 residues. CDR3 in amino acids: CASSPGRGLGNSYEQYF. CDR3 nucleotides: TGTGCCAGCTCACCTGGCAGGGGACTAGGAAACTCCTACGAGCAGTACTTC.

This rearrangement joins TRBV7-9 to TRBJ1-2; D perhaps matches TRBD1 (5 bases). This CDR3 region has 11 residues. V was trimmed by 6 bases and J by 6 bases, leaving 8 bases between them. CDR1 and CDR2 (germline): SEHNR, FQNEAQ (reference sequence). CDR3 sequence reads: CASRTGDGYTF. DNA for the CDR3: TGTGCCAGCAGAACGGGGGATGGCTACACCTTC. Supplemented by reference TRBV7-9 and TRBJ1-2, the full variable domain reads DTGVSQNPRHKITKRGQNVTFRCDPISEHNRLYWYRQTLGQGPEFLTYFQNEAQLEKSRLLSDRFSAERPKGSFSTLEIQRTEQGDSAMYLCASRTGDGYTFGSGTRLTVV.

This clone appeared a few times. The rearrangement links TRBV5-1 to TRBJ2-5, with D perhaps matching TRBD1 (6 bases). Looked up from germline, CDR1 is SGHRS and CDR2 is YFSETQ. V was clipped by 5 bases and J by 1 base, with 12 bases between them. This CDR3 contains 14 residues. DNA of the CDR3: TGCGCCAGCAGAGCACAGGGCAGCCAAGAGACCCAGTACTTC. It specifies CASRAQGSQETQYF.

This chain uses TRBV7-2 with TRBJ2-1, with TRBD2 as a possible D gene (5 bases). The CDR3 extends over 13 amino acids. Trimming shortened V by 3 bases and J by 8 bases, and 11 bases separated the two germline ends. Per the germline V gene, CDR1 is SGHTA and CDR2 is FQGNSA. The CDR3 DNA sequence: TGTGCCAGCAGCTTTGGCCTCGGGGATGAGCAGTTCTTC. It translates to CASSFGLGDEQFF.

This clone has only a few counts. This rearrangement joins TRBV6-5 to TRBJ2-2; D call uncertain. Germline V gives CDR1 MNHEY, CDR2 SVGAGI. CDR3 length: 13 residues. Between the trimmed V and J ends, which lost 2 bases and 4 bases, there was a span of 5 bases. In nucleotides, the CDR3 is TGTGCCAGCAGTTACCTCTCCACCGGGGAGCTGTTTTTT. Its translation: CASSYLSTGELFF.

This chain joins TRBV18 and TRBJ2-1; 8 nucleotides align to TRBD2. With V trimmed by 6 bases and J by 7 bases, 11 bases remained unmatched. Germline V gene sequence: CDR1 KGHSH, CDR2 LQKENI. The CDR3 is 15 amino acids. This CDR3 is CASSPTSGAPNEQFF. The CDR3 DNA is TGTGCCAGCTCCCCTACTAGCGGAGCCCCAAATGAGCAGTTCTTC.

The chain is built from TRBV24-1 and TRBJ2-1; 10 bases align to TRBD2. The CDR3 totals 15 residues. V trimming: 4 bases; J trimming: 7 bases; junction bases outside the gene matches: 6. Germline CDR1 KGHDR, CDR2 SFDVKD. The CDR3 spells CATSDRTSGDNEQFF. The DNA of the CDR3 is TGTGCCACCAGTGACCGGACTAGCGGAGATAATGAGCAGTTCTTC.

The chain employs TRBV7-9 and TRBJ2-1; tentative D call: TRBD2 (5 bases). This CDR3 contains 17 residues. Germline V gene data show CDR1 as SEHNR and CDR2 as FQNEAQ (reference sequence). The V and J ends lost 1 base and 0 bases respectively, with 13 bases between them. The CDR3 is CASSLGDYLSSYNEQFF. The DNA for the CDR3 is TGTGCCAGCAGCTTAGGAGACTACCTGAGCTCCTACAATGAGCAGTTCTTC.

The chain links TRBV3-1 (or the pseudogene TRBV3-2) to TRBJ1-2, with 7 nucleotides matching TRBD1. CDR1 is LGHDT and CDR2 is YNNKEL in the germline V gene (reference sequence). With 4 bases clipped from V and 8 bases from J, the junction kept 10 bases outside the gene matches. The CDR3 loop spans 14 amino acids. This CDR3 is CASSLTTGKGGYTF. In DNA, the CDR3 is TGTGCCAGCAGCCTGACGACAGGGAAGGGAGGCTACACCTTC.

V is TRBV7-3 and J is TRBJ2-3, with 12 bases that match TRBD2. This CDR3 region has 15 residues. The V gene end was trimmed by 2 bases and the J gene end by 6 bases; junction bases not matched to a gene: 3. Germline CDR1 and CDR2: SGHTA and FQGTGA. The CDR3 coding sequence is TGTGCCAGCAGCTTACTAGCGGGAGGGCCCGATACGCAGTATTTT. Residues: CASSLLAGGPDTQYF.

The chain has TRBV5-1 and TRBJ1-2; 8 nucleotides match TRBD1. Germline V gene sequence: CDR1 SGHRS, CDR2 YFSETQ. Trimming removed 4 bases from V and 8 bases from J; junction bases left unmatched: 10. The CDR3 covers 14 residues. CDR3 region: CASSGPRGRDGYTF. The DNA for the CDR3 is TGCGCCAGCAGCGGCCCCAGGGGGCGGGACGGCTACACCTTC.

The chain joins TRBV7-2 to TRBJ2-2; 8 bases are shared with TRBD1. V lost 5 bases to trimming and J lost 5 bases; unmatched junction nucleotides: 10. This CDR3 has 16 residues. Germline loops: CDR1 SGHTA, CDR2 FQGNSA. The CDR3 loop reads CASSVQGDGLTGELFF. DNA of the CDR3: TGTGCCAGCAGCGTACAGGGGGACGGTTTGACCGGGGAGCTGTTTTTT. The whole variable domain, remainder taken from reference TRBV7-2 and TRBJ2-2, is GAGVSQSPSNKVTEKGKDVELRCDPISGHTALYWYRQSLGQGLEFLIYFQGNSAPDKSGLPSDRFSAERTGGSVSTLTIQRTQQEDSAVYLCASSVQGDGLTGELFFGEGSRLTVL.

This chain connects TRBV7-2 to TRBJ1-2; possible D gene TRBD1, 5 bases. In germline, CDR1 is SGHTA, CDR2 FQGNSA. CDR3 size: 14 residues. Trimming stripped 7 bases from V and 8 bases from J, with 20 bases between. The CDR3 here is CASTLWGLEEGYTF. The DNA of the CDR3 is TGTGCCAGCACTCTCTGGGGCCTAGAGGAGGGCTACACCTTC.

This clone came up a few times. This rearrangement joins TRBV6-5 to TRBJ2-7; TRBD2 aligns across 11 bases. V gave up 6 bases and J gave up 5 bases; unmatched junction bases: 9. The CDR3 extends over 15 amino acids. Germline lookup yields CDR1 MNHEY and CDR2 SVGAGI. DNA of the CDR3: TGTGCCAGCAGGCCGGGGACTAGCGGTTGGGACGAGCAGTACTTC. Its protein product is CASRPGTSGWDEQYF.

The chain joins TRBV19 to TRBJ1-1; TRBD1 might be the D (6 bases). The CDR3 has 12 residues. The germline V gene has CDR1 LNHDA and CDR2 SQIVND (reference sequence). Deletions cut 6 bases from V and 1 base from J, with 6 bases between. CDR3 sequence (DNA): TGTGCCAGTAGGGGACAGAACACTGAAGCTTTCTTT. Translated: CASRGQNTEAFF. The whole variable domain, filled in from reference TRBV19 and TRBJ1-1, reads DGGITQSPKYLFRKEGQNVTLSCEQNLNHDAMYWYRQDPGQGLRLIYYSQIVNDFQKGDIAEGYSVSREKKESFPLTVTSAQKNPTAFYLCASRGQNTEAFFGQGTRLTVV.

The V call is TRBV7-2, the J call TRBJ2-7; unclear D gene. The CDR3 spans 11 residues. Germline V gene data show CDR1 as SGHTA and CDR2 as FQGNSA. The germline V and J ends were trimmed by 5 bases and 5 bases, with 7 bases remaining between them. The CDR3 bases are TGTGCCAGCAGCCTCCTCCACGAGCAGTACTTC. Amino acids: CASSLLHEQYF.

The chain uses TRBV28 and TRBJ2-7; 7 bases map to TRBD1. Germline assignment: CDR1 MDHEN and CDR2 SYDVKM. The CDR3 totals 15 residues. The V segment lost 8 bases and the J segment 1 base; nucleotides outside the gene matches: 11. In DNA, the CDR3 is TGTGCCAGCGCCGGGGTTGGGACAGCGTCCTACGAGCAGTACTTC. Translating gives CASAGVGTASYEQYF.